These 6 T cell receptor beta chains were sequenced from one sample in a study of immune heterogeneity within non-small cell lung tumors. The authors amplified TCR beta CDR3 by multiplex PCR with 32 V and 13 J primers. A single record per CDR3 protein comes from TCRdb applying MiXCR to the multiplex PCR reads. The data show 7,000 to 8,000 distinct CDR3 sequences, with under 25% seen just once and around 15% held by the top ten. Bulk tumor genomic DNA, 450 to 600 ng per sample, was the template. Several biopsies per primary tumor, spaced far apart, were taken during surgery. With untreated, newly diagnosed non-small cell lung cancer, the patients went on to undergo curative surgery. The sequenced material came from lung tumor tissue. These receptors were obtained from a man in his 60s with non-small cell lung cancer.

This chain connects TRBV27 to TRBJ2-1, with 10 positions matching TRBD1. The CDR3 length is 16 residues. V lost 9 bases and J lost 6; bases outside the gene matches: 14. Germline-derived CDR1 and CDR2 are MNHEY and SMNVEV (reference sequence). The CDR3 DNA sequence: TGTGCCAGTCGAGCCTCCGGGACAGGGGTTTCCAATGAGCAGTTCTTC. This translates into CASRASGTGVSNEQFF.

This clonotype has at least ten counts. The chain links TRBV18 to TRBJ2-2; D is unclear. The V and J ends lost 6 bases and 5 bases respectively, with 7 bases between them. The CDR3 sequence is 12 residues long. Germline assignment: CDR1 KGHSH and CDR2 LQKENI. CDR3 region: CASSRRTGELFF. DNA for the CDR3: TGTGCCAGCTCGAGACGGACCGGGGAGCTGTTTTTT.

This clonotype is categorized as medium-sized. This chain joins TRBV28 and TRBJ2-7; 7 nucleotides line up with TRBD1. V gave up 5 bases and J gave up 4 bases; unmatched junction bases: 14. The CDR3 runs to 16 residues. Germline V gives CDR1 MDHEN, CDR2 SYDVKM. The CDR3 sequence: CASSTRQGTVSYEQYF. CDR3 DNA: TGTGCCAGCAGTACTAGACAGGGAACTGTATCATACGAGCAGTACTTC. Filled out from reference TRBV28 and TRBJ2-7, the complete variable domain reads DVKVTQSSRYLVKRTGEKVFLECVQDMDHENMFWYRQDPGLGLRLIYFSYDVKMKEKGDIPEGYSVSREKKERFSLILESASTNQTSMYLCASSTRQGTVSYEQYFGPGTRLTVT.

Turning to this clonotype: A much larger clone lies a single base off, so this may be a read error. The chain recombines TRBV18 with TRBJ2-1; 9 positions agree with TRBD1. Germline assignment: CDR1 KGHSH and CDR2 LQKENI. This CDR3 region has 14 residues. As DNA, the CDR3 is TGTGCCAGCTCACCCGACAGGGGGAGCAATGAGCATTTCTTC. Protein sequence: CASSPDRGSNEHFF.

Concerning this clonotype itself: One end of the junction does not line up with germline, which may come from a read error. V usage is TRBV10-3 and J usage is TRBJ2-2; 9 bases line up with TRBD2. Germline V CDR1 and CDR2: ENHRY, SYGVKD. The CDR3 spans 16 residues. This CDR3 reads CAIAPGAGGPTGELFF. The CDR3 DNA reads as TGTGCCATCGCCCCAGGAGCGGGAGGACCCACCGGGGAGCTTTTTTTT.

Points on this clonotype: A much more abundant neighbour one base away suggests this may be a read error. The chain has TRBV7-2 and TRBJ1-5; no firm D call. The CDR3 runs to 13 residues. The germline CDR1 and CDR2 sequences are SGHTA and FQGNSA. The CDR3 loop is CASSPTVNQTQHF. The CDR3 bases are TGTGCCAGCAGCCCCACAGTTAATCAGACCCAGCATTTT.